The T cell receptor (beta chain) described here comes from a study of OX40 agonist ivuxolimab in advanced cancers. For the wider study: Ivuxolimab was an agonistic, fully human IgG2 monoclonal antibody directed against OX40 (CD134), a costimulatory receptor. Intravenous ivuxolimab was administered to patients every 2 weeks at six dose levels: 0.01, 0.1, 0.3, 1.5, 3 and 10 mg/kg. Of the approximately 50 dose-escalation patients, hepatocellular carcinoma was present in 19, melanoma in roughly 15, renal cell carcinoma in 9 and head and neck cancer in 9. In the dose-escalation cohort, 82.7% of patients were male, and the mean age was roughly 60 years, with a range of roughly 20 to 80. Prior anti-PD-1, anti-PD-L1 or anti-CTLA-4 therapy was permitted, and 35% to 40% of dose-escalation patients had received checkpoint inhibitors. Partial responses occurred in three dose-escalation patients: two with cutaneous melanoma and one with hepatocellular carcinoma. Peripheral TCRbeta sequencing aimed to test whether ivuxolimab altered TCR sequence diversity and caused clonal T-cell expansion. The paper describes the monotherapy dose-escalation part (N = 52 patients) of the phase I trial of ivuxolimab. What the study reported, not specific to this receptor: The antigen specificity of the clonally expanded peripheral T cells was not determined. After ivuxolimab, more expanded clones were found on average in CD8+ T cells than in CD4+ T cells. Low levels of normalized T-cell clonal expansion were also seen in some nonresponding patients. Clonal expansion of both CD4+ and CD8+ blood T cells was observed from baseline to week 6 at doses 0.1 to 3.0 mg/kg. Partial responders in the 0.1-3.0 mg/kg groups had among the lowest normalized peripheral clonal expansion, especially among CD8+ T cells.

Patients with a history of autoimmune disease or receiving systemic immunosuppression were excluded from the trial. Peripheral blood for TCR sequencing was collected from all dose cohorts at baseline, on cycle 4 day 1, and on cycle 7 day 1. The samples were drawn from a first-in-human, open-label, multicenter phase I dose-escalation trial of ivuxolimab. Adults with locally advanced or metastatic melanoma, renal cell carcinoma, hepatocellular carcinoma or head and neck squamous cell carcinoma were enrolled in the trial. CD4+ and CD8+ T cells were sorted separately from peripheral blood before TCR sequencing. Points on this clone: No cognate antigen has been identified for it. The input lacks base qualities; no much larger clone sits a single base away.

Genomic DNA was isolated from the sorted cells so that the TCRbeta CDR3 region could be sequenced. TCRbeta CDR3 regions were sequenced using the immunoSEQ Assay. Drawn from immuneACCESS, this table holds only the in-frame rearrangements with V and J called that TCRdb kept. Clones are partly lost; checked studies trace under half to an unresolved V gene and leave the rest unexplained. Counted in this sample were 99,000 or so clones; 94% of them appeared once. Roughly 0.17% of the sample comes from the top ten. Looking up the germline V gene yields CDR1 SGHAT and CDR2 FQNNGV. From its cysteine to its phenylalanine, the CDR3 spans 16 amino acids. Only CDR3 DNA remains: 48 bases, in frame from the first base. Germline trimming: 5 bases from V, 8 bases from J; junction bases outside gene matches: 6.

Sequenced material: CD4+ or CD8+ T cells sorted from blood, taken in a trial of the OX40 agonist ivuxolimab. The chain is made from TRBV11-2 and TRBJ2-2, with 15 central nucleotides matching TRBD2. This TCR was recovered from an adult with an advanced solid tumor such as melanoma, head and neck, liver or kidney cancer. The DNA reads TGTGCCAGCAGCGCCGGACTAGCGGGGGGGCCTGGGGAGCTGTTTTTT. The encoded protein is CASSAGLAGGPGELFF.